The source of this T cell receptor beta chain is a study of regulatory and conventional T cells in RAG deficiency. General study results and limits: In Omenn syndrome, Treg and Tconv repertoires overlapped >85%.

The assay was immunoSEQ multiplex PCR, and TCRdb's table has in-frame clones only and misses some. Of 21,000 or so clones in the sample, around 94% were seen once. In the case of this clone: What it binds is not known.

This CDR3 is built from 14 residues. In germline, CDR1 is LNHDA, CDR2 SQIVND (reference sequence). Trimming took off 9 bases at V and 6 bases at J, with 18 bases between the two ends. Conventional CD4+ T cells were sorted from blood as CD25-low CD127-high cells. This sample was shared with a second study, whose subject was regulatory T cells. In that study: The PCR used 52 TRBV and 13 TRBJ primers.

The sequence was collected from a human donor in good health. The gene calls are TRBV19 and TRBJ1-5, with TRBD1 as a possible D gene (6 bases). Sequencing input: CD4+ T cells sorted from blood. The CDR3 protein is CASNRQESGQPQHF. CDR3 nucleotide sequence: TGTGCCAGCAACAGACAGGAATCGGGTCAGCCCCAGCATTTT.